What follows are 8 T cell receptor beta chains derived from one specimen sequenced in a study of response to subunit inactivated influenza vaccine (dated by TCRdb to 2017 to 2018). Library preparation was by RT-PCR. Sequencing took place on an Illumina HiSeq 2500. Starting from the raw public reads, TCRdb applied fastp trimming at Q25, assembled clones with MiXCR and retained in-frame beta chains. Every entry covers one CDR3 protein and lists the most common genes and DNA from its rows. In this sample the table shows fewer than 350,000 distinct CDR3 sequences, 20% to 25% of which occur a single time. In total, the top ten clones hold 10% of the sample. The sample consisted of PBMCs from blood, taken about 20 months after vaccination. These receptors were obtained from a man aged 50 to 69 who received an inactivated influenza vaccine. Donor details come from another sample of the same person, matched by shared clones.

The chain has TRBV20-1 and TRBJ2-2, with D possibly matching TRBD1 (5 bases). The germline V gene encodes CDR1 DFQATT and CDR2 SNEGSKA (reference sequence). The CDR3 is 14 amino acids. V lost 1 base, J lost 3 bases, and 9 bases lay in between. CDR3 nucleotide sequence: TGCAGTGCTAGAGGGACACTTTACACCGGGGAGCTGTTTTTT. Residues: CSARGTLYTGELFF.

This clonotype was detected a few times. The genes are TRBV24-1 and TRBJ2-6; 9 nucleotides align to TRBD1. The germline V gene encodes CDR1 KGHDR and CDR2 SFDVKD. V was clipped by 9 bases and J by 0 bases; unmatched bases: 5. The length of the CDR3 is 16 residues. The CDR3 spells CATAGTGHSGANVLTF. The CDR3 bases are TGTGCCACCGCCGGGACAGGGCACTCTGGGGCCAACGTCCTGACTTTC.

The chain employs TRBV5-4 and TRBJ2-7; 11 bases fit TRBD2. Losses at the gene ends were 0 bases for V and 3 bases for J; bases not matched to a gene: 2. CDR3 length: 15 amino acids. In germline, CDR1 is SGHNT, CDR2 YYREEE (reference sequence). The CDR3: CASSLVGTSGYEQYF. The CDR3 region has the DNA TGTGCCAGCAGCTTGGTCGGGACTAGCGGCTACGAGCAGTACTTC.

This clonotype was counted only a few times. This rearrangement joins TRBV7-9 to TRBJ1-1, with a tentative D call TRBD1 (5 bases). V was cut by 4 bases and J by 4 bases, with 13 bases left in between. The CDR3 is 14 residues long. Germline CDR1 SEHNR, CDR2 FQNEAQ (reference sequence). CDR3: CASSSGQRGTEAFF. The CDR3 nucleotides are TGTGCCAGCAGCTCGGGGCAAAGGGGCACTGAAGCTTTCTTT.

This clonotype was observed a few times. This chain uses TRBV14 with TRBJ1-2; D may be TRBD1 (5 bases). V lost 4 bases and J lost 4, with 16 bases in between. The CDR3 covers 15 residues. Germline assignment: CDR1 SGHDN and CDR2 FVKESK. CDR3 coding DNA: TGTGCCAGCAGCCCCCTGGGGGACTCCAGCTATGGCTACACCTTC. This gives the protein CASSPLGDSSYGYTF. Using reference TRBV14 and TRBJ1-2 for the parts outside the CDR3, the full variable domain is EAGVTQFPSHSVIEKGQTVTLRCDPISGHDNLYWYRRVMGKEIKFLLHFVKESKQDESGMPNNRFLAERTGGTYSTLKVQPAELEDSGVYFCASSPLGDSSYGYTFGSGTRLTVV.

The chain uses TRBV30 and TRBJ1-1, with D unresolved. The V and J ends lost 0 bases and 0 bases respectively, with 11 bases between them. Germline V gives CDR1 GTSNPN, CDR2 SVGIG (reference sequence). CDR3 length: 15 amino acids. The CDR3 sequence: CAWSVRGSMNTEAFF. The CDR3 coding sequence is TGTGCCTGGAGTGTACGAGGATCCATGAACACTGAAGCTTTCTTT.

The chain couples TRBV16 to TRBJ1-4, with D tentatively TRBD1 (6 bases). Between the trimmed V and J ends, which lost 2 bases and 5 bases, there was a span of 15 bases. Germline lookup yields CDR1 KGHSY and CDR2 FQNENV. This CDR3 contains 16 residues. The CDR3 DNA reads as TGTGCCAGCAGCCAAGACCCCACGGGGGCCAATGAAAAACTGTTTTTT. Its protein product is CASSQDPTGANEKLFF.

This clonotype was found a few times. V gene TRBV6-1 combines with J gene TRBJ1-6; no reliable D call. In germline, CDR1 is MNHNS, CDR2 SASEGT. V gave up 6 bases and J gave up 7 bases, with 16 bases separating them. There are 15 residues in the CDR3. CDR3 coding DNA: TGTGCCAGCAGAAGTAACCCCGGTACGAATTCACCCCTCCACTTT. Encoded protein: CASRSNPGTNSPLHF.